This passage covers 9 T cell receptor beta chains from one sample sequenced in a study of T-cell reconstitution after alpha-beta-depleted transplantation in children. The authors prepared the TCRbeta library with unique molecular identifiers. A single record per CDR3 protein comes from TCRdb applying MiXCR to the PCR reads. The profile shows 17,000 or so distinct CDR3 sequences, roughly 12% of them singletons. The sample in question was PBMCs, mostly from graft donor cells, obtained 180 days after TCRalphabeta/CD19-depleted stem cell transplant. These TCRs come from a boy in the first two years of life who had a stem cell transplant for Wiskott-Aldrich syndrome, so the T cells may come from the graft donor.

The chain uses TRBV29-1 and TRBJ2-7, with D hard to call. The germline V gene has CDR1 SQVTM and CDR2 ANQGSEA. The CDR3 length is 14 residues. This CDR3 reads CSIIQAGGLYEQYF. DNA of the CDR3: TGCAGTATCATTCAAGCTGGCGGTCTTTACGAGCAGTACTTC.

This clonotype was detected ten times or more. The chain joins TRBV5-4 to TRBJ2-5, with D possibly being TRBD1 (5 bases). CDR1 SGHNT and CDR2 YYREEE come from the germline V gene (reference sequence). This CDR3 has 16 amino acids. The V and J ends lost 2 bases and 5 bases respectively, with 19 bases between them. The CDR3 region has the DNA TGTGCCAGCAGCTTTGACCAGGGTCTTGTTGGGGAGACCCAGTACTTC. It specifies CASSFDQGLVGETQYF.

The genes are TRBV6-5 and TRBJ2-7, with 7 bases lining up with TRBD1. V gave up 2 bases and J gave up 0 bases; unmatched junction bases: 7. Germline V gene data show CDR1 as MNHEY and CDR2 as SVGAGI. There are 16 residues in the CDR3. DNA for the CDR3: TGTGCCAGCAGTTACAGGGACAGCCCGAGCTCCTACGAGCAGTACTTC. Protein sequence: CASSYRDSPSSYEQYF.

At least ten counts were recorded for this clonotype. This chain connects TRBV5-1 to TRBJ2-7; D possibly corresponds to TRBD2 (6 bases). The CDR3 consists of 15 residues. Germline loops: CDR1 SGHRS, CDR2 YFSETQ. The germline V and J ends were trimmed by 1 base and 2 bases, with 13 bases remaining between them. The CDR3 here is CASSLRLANPYEQYF. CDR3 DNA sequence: TGCGCCAGCAGCTTGCGGCTAGCGAATCCCTACGAGCAGTACTTC. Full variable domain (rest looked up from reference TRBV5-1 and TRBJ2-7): KAGVTQTPRYLIKTRGQQVTLSCSPISGHRSVSWYQQTPGQGLQFLFEYFSETQRNKGNFPGRFSGRQFSNSRSEMNVSTLELGDSALYLCASSLRLANPYEQYFGPGTRLTVT.

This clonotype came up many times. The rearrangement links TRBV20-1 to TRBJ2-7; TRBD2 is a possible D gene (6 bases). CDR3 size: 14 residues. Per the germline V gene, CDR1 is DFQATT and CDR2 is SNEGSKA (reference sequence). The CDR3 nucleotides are TGCACCGGCGGGGCCGGCACTTTGGGCCACGAGCAGTACTTC. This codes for CTGGAGTLGHEQYF.

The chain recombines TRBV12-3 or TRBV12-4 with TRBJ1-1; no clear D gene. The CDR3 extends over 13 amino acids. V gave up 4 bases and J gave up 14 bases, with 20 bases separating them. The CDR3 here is CASSSPLWGRSFF. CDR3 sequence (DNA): TGTGCCAGCAGTTCCCCTTTGTGGGGTCGGAGCTTCTTT.

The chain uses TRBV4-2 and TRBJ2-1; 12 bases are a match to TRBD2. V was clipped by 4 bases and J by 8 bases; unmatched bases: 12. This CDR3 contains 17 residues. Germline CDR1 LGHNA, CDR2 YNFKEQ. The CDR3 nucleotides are TGTGCCAGCAGCCCCGGACGGACTAGCGGGGCCCGAGATGAGCAGTTCTTC. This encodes CASSPGRTSGARDEQFF.

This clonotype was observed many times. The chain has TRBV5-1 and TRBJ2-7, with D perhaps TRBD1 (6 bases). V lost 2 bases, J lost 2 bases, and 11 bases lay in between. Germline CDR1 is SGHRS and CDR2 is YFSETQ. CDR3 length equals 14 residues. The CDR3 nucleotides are TGCGCCAGCAGCTTACAGGGAGACACCTACGAGCAGTACTTC. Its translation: CASSLQGDTYEQYF.

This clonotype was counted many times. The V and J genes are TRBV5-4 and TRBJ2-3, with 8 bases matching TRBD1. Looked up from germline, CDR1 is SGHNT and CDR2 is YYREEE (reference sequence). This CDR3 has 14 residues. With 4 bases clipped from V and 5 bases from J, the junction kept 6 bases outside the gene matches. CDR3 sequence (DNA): TGTGCCAGCAGCGGCAGGGGGCCCGTAGATACGCAGTATTTT. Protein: CASSGRGPVDTQYF.